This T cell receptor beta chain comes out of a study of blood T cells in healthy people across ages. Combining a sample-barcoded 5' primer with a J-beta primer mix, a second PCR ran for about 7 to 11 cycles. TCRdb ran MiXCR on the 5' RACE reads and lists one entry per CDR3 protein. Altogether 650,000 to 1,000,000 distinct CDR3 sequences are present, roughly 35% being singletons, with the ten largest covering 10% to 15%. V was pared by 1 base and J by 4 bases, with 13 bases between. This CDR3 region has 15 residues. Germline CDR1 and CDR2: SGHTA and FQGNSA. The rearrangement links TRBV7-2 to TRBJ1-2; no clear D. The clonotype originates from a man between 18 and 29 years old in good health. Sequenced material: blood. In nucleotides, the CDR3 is TGTGCCAGCAGCTTAGATACGGGAGGTGTCTATGGCTACACCTTC. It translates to CASSLDTGGVYGYTF.